This T cell receptor beta chain was documented in a study of blood T cell repertoires in COVID-19 (dated by TCRdb to 2018 to 2020). Regarding the complete study: Samples covering the acute and convalescent phases of COVID-19 were provided by collaborators in the United States, Italy and Spain. The material from the prospective study consisted of cDNA or gDNA derived from T cells, B-cell-depleted T cells, or PBMCs. The dataset comprised deeply sampled blood TCRbeta repertoires from subjects exposed to, actively infected with, or recovered from COVID-19. The repertoires were made available in a free public database intended to serve as a resource for research on the immune response to SARS-CoV-2. The samples were drawn from two sources: the first 160 participants of the ongoing ImmuneRACE study, and 1,000 to 1,500 subjects contributed by 6 global collaborators. A de-identified subject ID, COVID-19 status, age in years and sex were almost always included in the sample metadata. Where HLA class I and class II types were available, the types were taken from metadata supplied by the sample provider, not from assay-based typing. Broader findings and caveats from the paper: The amount of clinical and demographic metadata varied by source and participant and was provided uncurated.

The germline V gene (reference sequence) sets CDR1 to LNHNV and CDR2 to YYDKDF. Germline trimming amounts to 5 bases on V and 0 bases on J, with 10 as the count of junction bases outside the gene matches. CDR3 length: 20 amino acids, cysteine to phenylalanine. The only DNA kept is the CDR3, 60 bases in frame from the first base. Whole blood was collected in K2EDTA tubes by collaborating institutions according to the institutions' own protocols. Collaborator samples were shipped for TCRbeta analysis as frozen whole blood, isolated PBMCs, or DNA extracted from either sample type. TCRbeta CDR3 regions were amplified from genomic DNA by means of the immunoSEQ Assay, a bias-controlled multiplex PCR. The study's own analysis went as follows. Nucleated cell counts per sample were estimated from amplification of reference gene primers within the assay. Sequence reads were collapsed and filtered to measure the absolute abundance of every unique TCRbeta CDR3 rearrangement. For each sample, productive Simpson clonality was calculated as the square root of Simpson's diversity index over productive rearrangements. TCRdb re-hosts the immuneACCESS table, in-frame sequences only. Its copies lack some clones; in the studies checked, an unresolved V gene accounts for under half of them, and the cause for the rest is not known. D and trimming come from the DNA, and the V and J calls and clone size come from that table. Here the sample has approximately 78,000 clones; 75% to 90% occur a single time. Of the sample, roughly 18% falls within the top ten clones.

Details on this clone: No cognate antigen has been identified for it. No base qualities exist here, and no much larger clone lies one base off it.

The chain uses TRBV15 and TRBJ2-1; TRBD2 fits 16 bases in the junction. This sequence was found in a woman over 75 with acute or convalescent COVID-19. Sequencing was done on a sample of peripheral blood. The CDR3 loop reads CATSSQPGLAGGFSYNEQFF. The nucleotide sequence is TGTGCCACCAGCTCCCAACCGGGACTAGCGGGAGGGTTCTCCTACAATGAGCAGTTCTTC.